The 28 T cell receptor beta chains below all came from one sample that was sequenced in a study of vaccination effects on CD4 cells after COVID-19. Before sequencing took place, the ViraFEST assay used viral peptide pools to expand antigen-specific CD4+ T cells. Culturing for around ten days preceded CD4+ T cell isolation. Prior SARS-CoV-2 infection was absent in the vaccine recipients, as shown by negative nucleocapsid antibodies. These receptors are not linked to any known antigen. TCRdb's copy holds only in-frame clones and misses some; the assay was immunoSEQ multiplex PCR. The sample consists of some 69,000 clones, around 76% of them appearing once. This specimen consisted of CD4+ T cells from PBMCs cultured with HCoV-NL63 spike peptides, obtained before COVID-19 vaccination. The receptors were gathered from a human donor who received a COVID-19 vaccine.

The chain combines TRBV16 with TRBJ1-6; no clear D gene. CDR1 is KGHSY and CDR2 is FQNENV in the germline V gene. The CDR3 runs to 15 residues. V was clipped by 3 bases and J by 0 bases, with 6 bases between them. Here the CDR3 DNA reads TGTGCCAGCAGCCAGTTGAGCTCCTATAATTCACCCCTCCACTTT. It yields the protein CASSQLSSYNSPLHF.

The rearrangement uses TRBV29-1 and TRBJ1-3; 8 bases are shared with TRBD1. The CDR3 length is 13 residues. Looked up from germline, CDR1 is SQVTM and CDR2 is ANQGSEA. The ends lost 7 bases at V and 4 bases at J; junction bases unmatched: 6. CDR3 coding DNA: TGCAGCGCGGACAGGGAAGGAGGAAACACCATATATTTT. Its translation: CSADREGGNTIYF.

On this clone itself: The sample carries other DNA sequences with the same CDR3. This chain uses TRBV2 with TRBJ2-7; the D is unclear. Germline CDR1 is SNHLY and CDR2 is FYNNEI. V lost 8 bases, J lost 7 bases, and 12 bases lay in between. The CDR3 runs 11 residues. The CDR3, as DNA: TGTGCCAGCTCCGTAGTTGGGGAGCAGTACGTC. Its translation is CASSVVGEQYV.

This rearrangement joins TRBV6-5 to TRBJ2-5; 11 nucleotides line up with TRBD2. V trimming: 6 bases; J trimming: 3 bases; junction bases outside the gene matches: 3. The CDR3 has 14 residues. The germline gives CDR1 MNHEY, CDR2 SVGAGI. The CDR3 DNA sequence: TGTGCCAGCAGCCCGGGACTAGCGGAAGAGACCCAGTACTTC. Its translation: CASSPGLAEETQYF.

J is TRBJ1-6 and V is TRBV6-5; 7 nucleotides align to TRBD1. The germline V gene encodes CDR1 MNHEY and CDR2 SVGAGI. The junction had 8 bases not matched to a gene; V was cut back by 6 bases and J by 12 bases. The CDR3 spans 13 residues. CDR3 nucleotide sequence: TGTGCCAGCAGCGACAGGGCGCGGGAACCCCTCCACTTT. This gives the protein CASSDRAREPLHF.

The V and J genes are TRBV13 and TRBJ1-2; D gene uncertain. CDR3 length: 14 amino acids. The germline gives CDR1 PRHDT, CDR2 FYEKMQ (reference sequence). The V and J ends lost 0 bases and 1 base respectively, with 6 bases between them. CDR3 DNA: TGTGCCAGCAGCTTAGGGACGGTTAACTATGGCTACACCTTC. The encoded protein is CASSLGTVNYGYTF.

This clone was seen a handful of times. This chain connects TRBV7-9 to TRBJ1-4; 8 bases are shared with TRBD1. This CDR3 has 16 residues. Trimming cost V 5 bases and J 4 bases; bases outside gene matches: 9. Germline-derived CDR1 and CDR2 are SEHNR and FQNEAQ (reference sequence). The CDR3 here is CASSARQGWGNEKLFF. In nucleotides, the CDR3 is TGTGCCAGCAGCGCCCGACAGGGGTGGGGTAATGAAAAACTGTTTTTT.

This clone turned up a few times. DNA of the CDR3: TGCGCCAGCAGTGAGGACGGGAATCAGCCCCAGCATTTT. Amino acids: CASSEDGNQPQHF. The chain has TRBV10-1 and TRBJ1-5; no reliable D call. Germline CDR1 is WNHNN and CDR2 is SYGVQD (reference sequence). Trimming took off 2 bases at V and 4 bases at J, with 6 bases between the two ends. This CDR3 spans 13 amino acids.

This clone was detected once. This chain connects TRBV5-1 to TRBJ2-1, with TRBD1 matching over 7 bases. The CDR3 is 13 residues long. V lost 3 bases to trimming and J lost 7 bases; unmatched junction nucleotides: 4. Germline V gene sequence: CDR1 SGHRS, CDR2 YFSETQ. This CDR3 reads CASSWGTANEQFF. The CDR3 bases are TGCGCCAGCAGCTGGGGGACAGCGAATGAGCAGTTCTTC.

The gene calls are TRBV3-1 (or the pseudogene TRBV3-2) and TRBJ1-6, with D possibly being TRBD1 (6 bases). Trimming took 1 base from V and 8 from J, leaving 15 bases between them. The CDR3 length is 16 residues. CDR1 and CDR2 from the germline V gene are LGHDT and YNNKEL (reference sequence). Here the CDR3 reads CASSQGGGGGDSPLHF. The CDR3 DNA reads TGTGCCAGCAGCCAAGGAGGGGGGGGAGGAGATTCACCCCTCCACTTT.

This chain connects TRBV5-4 to TRBJ2-5, with a possible D match to TRBD1 (6 bases). Trimming shortened V by 4 bases and J by 0 bases, and 13 bases separated the two germline ends. The CDR3 totals 15 residues. In germline, CDR1 is SGHNT, CDR2 YYREEE (reference sequence). CDR3 amino acids: CASSRNQGNQETQYF. DNA for the CDR3: TGTGCCAGCAGCCGAAATCAGGGGAACCAAGAGACCCAGTACTTC.

The chain joins TRBV2 to TRBJ2-3, with no clear D. Germline-derived CDR1 and CDR2 are SNHLY and FYNNEI. The ends were cut back, 3 bases at V and 3 bases at J, with 4 bases in the middle. There are 12 residues in the CDR3. CDR3 bases: TGTGCCAGCAGTGACGGGACAGATACGCAGTATTTT. Translation: CASSDGTDTQYF.

This chain links TRBV18 with TRBJ2-2, with TRBD1 as a possible D gene (6 bases). V was pared by 3 bases and J by 0 bases, with 8 bases between. Germline V lookup: CDR1 KGHSH, CDR2 LQKENI. The CDR3 covers 15 residues. The CDR3 here is CASSPTGPNTGELFF. CDR3 in DNA: TGTGCCAGCTCACCCACAGGGCCGAACACCGGGGAGCTGTTTTTT.

CDR3 residues: CASSLRTDGNTIYF. DNA for the CDR3: TGTGCCAGCAGCTTAAGGACCGATGGAAACACCATATATTTT. This chain joins TRBV11-3 and TRBJ1-3; D is unresolved. Germline assignment: CDR1 SGHNT and CDR2 YENEEA. V dropped 2 bases and J dropped 3 bases, with 8 bases sitting between them. The CDR3 totals 14 residues.

The J gene is TRBJ2-5, the V gene TRBV18; TRBD1 aligns across 7 bases. Germline V gene data show CDR1 as KGHSH and CDR2 as LQKENI. This CDR3 spans 15 amino acids. The ends lost 3 bases at V and 4 bases at J; junction bases unmatched: 8. The CDR3 coding sequence is TGTGCCAGCTCACCTCCGCCAACAGGGGTAGAGACCCAGTACTTC. This translates into CASSPPPTGVETQYF. Full variable domain (remainder filled in from reference TRBV18 and TRBJ2-5): NAGVMQNPRHLVRRRGQEARLRCSPMKGHSHVYWYRQLPEEGLKFMVYLQKENIIDESGMPKERFSAEFPKEGPSILRIQQVVRGDSAAYFCASSPPPTGVETQYFGPGTRLLVL.

The chain recombines TRBV18 with TRBJ2-5; tentative D call: TRBD2 (7 bases). Germline CDR1 KGHSH, CDR2 LQKENI. Deletions cut 2 bases from V and 3 bases from J, with 13 bases between. The CDR3 loop spans 15 amino acids. CDR3 amino acids: CASSPGEGTKETQYF. The CDR3 DNA is TGTGCCAGCTCACCAGGGGAGGGGACAAAAGAGACCCAGTACTTC.

V and J are TRBV6-5 and TRBJ2-5, with D possibly being TRBD2 (7 bases). This CDR3 is 14 amino acids long. Germline assignment: CDR1 MNHEY and CDR2 SVGAGI. V was trimmed by 8 bases and J by 2 bases, leaving 15 bases between them. CDR3 in amino acids: CASRPGRGQETQYF. In DNA, the CDR3 is TGTGCCAGCCGACCGGGGAGGGGGCAAGAGACCCAGTACTTC.

This sequence joins TRBV2 and TRBJ1-6; tentative D call: TRBD1 (5 bases). The CDR3 loop spans 16 amino acids. Germline values: CDR1 SNHLY, CDR2 FYNNEI. V lost 10 bases and J 2 bases, leaving 18 bases between the germline ends. CDR3 in DNA: TGTGCCAACTCTCAAGGGGCGGGGGCCTATAATTCACCCCTCCACTTT. Encoded protein: CANSQGAGAYNSPLHF.

The chain has TRBV4-2 and TRBJ1-1, with D possibly TRBD1 on 5 matching bases. Between the trimmed V and J ends, which lost 1 base and 5 bases, there was a span of 17 bases. CDR3 length: 16 amino acids. Germline CDR1 and CDR2: LGHNA and YNFKEQ. As DNA, the CDR3 is TGTGCCAGCAGCCAAGTTAGGGGACGGGCGGTAACTGAAGCTTTCTTT. Translating gives CASSQVRGRAVTEAFF.

The rearrangement uses TRBV7-9 and TRBJ2-5; possible D gene TRBD2, 5 bases. The germline CDR1 and CDR2 sequences are SEHNR and FQNEAQ (reference sequence). With 7 bases removed from V and 5 bases from J, the gap between germline ends came to 14 bases. The CDR3 totals 13 residues. The CDR3 DNA reads as TGTGCCAGCAATTGGCTAGCTGGGGAGACCCAGTACTTC. The encoded protein is CASNWLAGETQYF.

V gene TRBV18 combines with J gene TRBJ2-7; 10 bases map to TRBD1. The V gene end was trimmed by 5 bases and the J gene end by 3 bases; junction bases not matched to a gene: 7. The CDR3 spans 15 residues. Germline-derived CDR1 and CDR2 are KGHSH and LQKENI. CDR3 coding DNA: TGTGCCAGCTCAGACACCGGGACAGGGGACTACGAGCAGTACGTC. This sequence encodes CASSDTGTGDYEQYV.

This chain links TRBV2 with TRBJ1-2; 9 bases are shared with TRBD1. This CDR3 spans 15 amino acids. Germline CDR1 SNHLY, CDR2 FYNNEI. Unmatched junction bases numbered 9, after V lost 6 bases and J lost 4 bases. The CDR3: CASSSQGAAGYGYTF. DNA of the CDR3: TGTGCCAGCAGCTCACAGGGGGCGGCAGGCTATGGCTACACCTTC.

The genes are TRBV2 and TRBJ1-3, with TRBD1 identical over 7 bases. Trimming at V came to 4 bases and at J to 2 bases, leaving 2 bases not matched to a gene. Per germline, CDR1 SNHLY and CDR2 FYNNEI. The CDR3 runs 14 residues. CDR3 sequence reads: CASSATGAGNTIYF. CDR3 coding DNA: TGTGCCAGCAGTGCTACAGGGGCTGGAAACACCATATATTTT. The full variable domain, in which reference TRBV2 and TRBJ1-3 provide the parts outside the CDR3, is EPEVTQTPSHQVTQMGQEVILRCVPISNHLYFYWYRQILGQKVEFLVSFYNNEISEKSEIFDDQFSVERPDGSNFTLKIRSTKLEDSAMYFCASSATGAGNTIYFGEGSWLTVV.

The chain employs TRBV6-5 and TRBJ1-3, with 7 bases lining up with TRBD1. After removal of 6 bases from V and 4 bases from J, the junction contained 9 bases not matched to a gene. From germline, CDR1 is MNHEY and CDR2 SVGAGI. This CDR3 is built from 15 residues. The CDR3 DNA sequence: TGTGCCAGCAGCCCCCCGACAGGGTCCGGAAACACCATATATTTT. Encoded protein: CASSPPTGSGNTIYF.

This chain connects TRBV14 to TRBJ2-5; TRBD2 agrees at 8 bases. The ends lost 5 bases at V and 1 base at J; junction bases unmatched: 6. Germline V gives CDR1 SGHDN, CDR2 FVKESK. The CDR3 covers 15 residues. Here the CDR3 DNA reads TGTGCCAGCAGCGCCCTCGCGGGGGGCCAAGAGACCCAGTACTTC. Amino acids: CASSALAGGQETQYF.

The V gene is TRBV4-1, the J gene TRBJ1-6, with TRBD1 matching 9 bases. CDR3 length: 16 amino acids. Germline V gene lookup returns CDR1 MGHRA and CDR2 YSYEKL. With V trimmed by 0 bases and J by 10 bases, 7 bases remained unmatched. The CDR3 loop is CASSQEGGQGVSPLHF. The CDR3 bases are TGCGCCAGCAGCCAAGAGGGGGGACAGGGCGTCTCACCCCTCCACTTT.

J is TRBJ1-4 and V is TRBV25-1; TRBD1 is a possible D gene (6 bases). Per germline, CDR1 MGHDK and CDR2 SYGVNS. CDR3 length: 14 residues. With 7 bases removed from V and 5 bases from J, the gap between germline ends came to 14 bases. CDR3 sequence (DNA): TGTGCCAGCATAGACAGGACCGACAATGAAAAACTGTTTTTT. This gives the protein CASIDRTDNEKLFF.

The chain employs TRBV5-1 and TRBJ2-1; tentatively, D is TRBD1 (6 bases). In germline, CDR1 is SGHRS, CDR2 YFSETQ. Trimming cost V 1 base and J 3 bases, with 20 bases left between them. The CDR3 has 18 amino acids. The CDR3 bases are TGCGCCAGCAGCTTGATCCCCGTCTCAGGGACATTCTACAATGAGCAGTTCTTC. Its protein is CASSLIPVSGTFYNEQFF.